This T cell receptor beta chain was captured in a study of T cells in Graves' hyperthyroidism and ophthalmopathy. Broader study findings: Blood shared most expanded thyroid clonotypes above 0.001.

Amplified TCR beta CDR3 regions derived from RNA transcripts. RT-PCR in the first round (using the HTBI primer set) targeted the TCR CDR3. TCRdb itself ran the multiplex PCR reads through MiXCR, one entry per CDR3 protein. The sample consists of about 290,000 distinct CDR3 sequences, around 20% of them appearing once. Germline V gives CDR1 SQVTM, CDR2 ANQGSEA. Trimming left V 1 base short and J 4 bases short, with 13 bases between. The length of the CDR3 is 14 residues. This clonotype was seen a few times. Its antigen is unidentified. Sequencing was carried out using blood. The source of this sequence is a man aged 50 to 60 with Graves' ophthalmopathy. This chain joins TRBV29-1 and TRBJ2-5; TRBD2 is a possible D gene (6 bases). The CDR3 loop reads CSVEAMSAGETQYF. For the CDR3, the DNA is TGCAGCGTTGAAGCGATGTCAGCGGGAGAGACCCAGTACTTC. Filled out from reference TRBV29-1 and TRBJ2-5, the complete variable domain reads SAVISQKPSRDICQRGTSLTIQCQVDSQVTMMFWYRQQPGQSLTLIATANQGSEATYESGFVIDKFPISRPNLTFSTLTVSNMSPEDSSIYLCSVEAMSAGETQYFGPGTRLLVL.